A single sample is the source of the 14 T cell receptor beta chains below, sequenced in a study of blood T cell repertoires in COVID-19 (dated by TCRdb to 2020 to 2021). The library relied on the immunoSEQ multiplex PCR assay. TCRdb stores this immuneACCESS table with in-frame sequences only. Part of the clones is absent; in the studies checked, under half of the shortfall reflects unresolved V genes, and no reason is known for the rest. The sample has 300,000 to 400,000 clones on record, 86% of them singletons. About 4% of the sample is taken by the ten largest. The source material was PBMCs or T cells enriched from blood (not recorded which). The receptors shown here come from a woman aged 40 to 50 with acute COVID-19.

This clone was counted a few times. The chain has TRBV14 and TRBJ2-1; 10 bases align to TRBD2. The CDR3 is 14 amino acids. J lost 3 bases, V lost 4 bases, and 0 bases had no gene match. The germline V gene encodes CDR1 SGHDN and CDR2 FVKESK. CDR3 amino acids: CASSPSGSYNEQFF. The CDR3 DNA follows: TGTGCCAGCAGCCCTAGCGGGAGCTACAATGAGCAGTTCTTC.

The CDR3 reads CASSATVGYTF. CDR3 DNA sequence: TGTGCCAGCAGCGCAACGGTTGGCTACACCTTC. V is TRBV11-2 and J is TRBJ1-2; D is ambiguous. The germline V gene encodes CDR1 SGHAT and CDR2 FQNNGV. V was cut by 5 bases and J by 7 bases, with 8 bases left in between. The CDR3 has 11 residues.

The gene calls are TRBV6-6 and TRBJ1-1; 10 bases align to TRBD1. This CDR3 comprises 13 residues. CDR1 and CDR2 from the germline V gene are MNHNY and SVGAGI (reference sequence). With V trimmed by 9 bases and J by 5 bases, 6 bases remained unmatched. The CDR3 DNA sequence: TGTGCCAGATCGAAGGGACAGGGGACTGAAGCTTTCTTT. Amino acid sequence: CARSKGQGTEAFF.

The J gene is TRBJ1-1, the V gene TRBV7-3; D might be TRBD1 (5 bases). Trimming pared 4 bases from V and 4 bases from J, leaving 13 bases between. From germline, CDR1 is SGHTA and CDR2 FQGTGA. The CDR3 consists of 14 residues. CDR3 DNA sequence: TGTGCCAGCAGCTCCGGCGGGGGGACCACTGAAGCTTTCTTT. This translates into CASSSGGGTTEAFF. The entire variable domain, with the rest obtained from reference TRBV7-3 and TRBJ1-1, is as follows: GAGVSQTPSNKVTEKGKYVELRCDPISGHTALYWYRQSLGQGPEFLIYFQGTGAADDSGLPNDRFFAVRPEGSVSTLKIQRTERGDSAVYLCASSSGGGTTEAFFGQGTRLTVV.

This clone came up once. The chain links TRBV6-6 to TRBJ1-2; TRBD1 aligns across 10 bases. Trimming cost V 5 bases and J 4 bases; bases outside gene matches: 13. There are 17 residues in the CDR3. Germline V gene data show CDR1 as MNHNY and CDR2 as SVGAGI (reference sequence). The CDR3 loop reads CASSQLRRDRGFYGYTF. The CDR3 nucleotides read TGTGCCAGCAGTCAGTTGCGCCGGGACAGGGGATTCTATGGCTACACCTTC.

The rearrangement joins TRBV5-1 to TRBJ2-2; 7 bases line up with TRBD1. The CDR3 contains 14 residues. CDR1 is SGHRS and CDR2 is YFSETQ in the germline V gene. The trim removed 5 bases at V and 5 bases at J, leaving 6 bases unmatched. CDR3 region: CASSRDRETGELFF. DNA for the CDR3: TGCGCCAGCAGTCGAGACAGGGAGACCGGGGAGCTGTTTTTT. Filled out from reference TRBV5-1 and TRBJ2-2, the complete variable domain reads KAGVTQTPRYLIKTRGQQVTLSCSPISGHRSVSWYQQTPGQGLQFLFEYFSETQRNKGNFPGRFSGRQFSNSRSEMNVSTLELGDSALYLCASSRDRETGELFFGEGSRLTVL.

For the CDR3, the DNA is TGTGCCAGCAGCACTAGGACAGGGTTTACAGATACGCAGTATTTT. Its protein is CASSTRTGFTDTQYF. This sequence joins TRBV5-6 and TRBJ2-3, with TRBD1 identical over 8 bases. Germline-derived CDR1 and CDR2 are SGHDT and YYEEEE. The V and J ends lost 4 bases and 3 bases, in that order; junction bases with no gene match: 7. CDR3 length: 15 amino acids.

V is TRBV29-1 and J is TRBJ1-2, with D perhaps matching TRBD1 (5 bases). The germline V gene has CDR1 SQVTM and CDR2 ANQGSEA. This CDR3 contains 13 residues. Between the trimmed V and J ends, which lost 6 bases and 6 bases, there was a span of 17 bases. The CDR3 DNA sequence: TGCAGCGTCCAAGGGCAGGGTGCGGATGGCTACACCTTC. It translates to CSVQGQGADGYTF. Looking up the rest from reference TRBV29-1 and TRBJ1-2 gives the full variable domain: SAVISQKPSRDICQRGTSLTIQCQVDSQVTMMFWYRQQPGQSLTLIATANQGSEATYESGFVIDKFPISRPNLTFSTLTVSNMSPEDSSIYLCSVQGQGADGYTFGSGTRLTVV.

V gene TRBV27 combines with J gene TRBJ1-1, with D perhaps TRBD1 (6 bases). CDR1 MNHEY and CDR2 SMNVEV come from the germline V gene (reference sequence). V lost 6 bases and J lost 1, with 12 bases in between. The CDR3 sequence is 14 residues long. The CDR3 nucleotides read TGTGCCAGCAGGATTCAGGGGAGGAACACTGAAGCTTTCTTT. This translates into CASRIQGRNTEAFF.

The V call is TRBV19, the J call TRBJ1-6; the D gene is possibly TRBD1 (6 bases). Trimming removed 6 bases from V and 0 bases from J, with 15 bases in between. This CDR3 spans 17 amino acids. Germline V gene data show CDR1 as LNHDA and CDR2 as SQIVND (reference sequence). The CDR3 DNA sequence: TGTGCCAGTAGGATATCACAGGGTAGCTCCTATAATTCACCCCTCCACTTT. Amino acid sequence: CASRISQGSSYNSPLHF.

The count of this clone is one. J is TRBJ2-5 and V is TRBV2; possible D gene TRBD2, 6 bases. CDR1 is SNHLY, CDR2 FYNNEI, per germline. The germline V and J ends were trimmed by 4 bases and 4 bases, with 16 bases remaining between them. The CDR3 covers 15 residues. CDR3 coding DNA: TGTGCCAGCAGTGGGGTCTCGGGGGAATCAGAGACCCAGTACTTC. It is translated as CASSGVSGESETQYF.

The gene calls are TRBV4-3 and TRBJ2-1, with TRBD2 matching 7 bases. Germline CDR1 and CDR2: LGHNA and YSLEER. Trimming at V came to 0 bases and at J to 8 bases, leaving 4 bases not matched to a gene. The CDR3 is 14 amino acids. This CDR3 is CASSQDSGRDEQFF. In nucleotides, the CDR3 is TGCGCCAGCAGCCAAGATTCTGGGAGGGATGAGCAGTTCTTC.

The chain combines TRBV10-3 with TRBJ1-4; 9 bases are a match to TRBD1. The CDR3 covers 16 residues. Trimming cost V 10 bases and J 6 bases; bases outside gene matches: 15. Germline V CDR1 and CDR2: ENHRY, SYGVKD. Here the CDR3 reads CASATGTGLGDEKLFF. CDR3 DNA sequence: TGTGCCAGCGCCACCGGGACAGGGCTGGGCGATGAAAAACTGTTTTTT.

The chain joins TRBV3-1 (or the pseudogene TRBV3-2) to TRBJ2-5; 10 positions match TRBD1. Germline V lookup: CDR1 LGHDT, CDR2 YNNKEL (reference sequence). The J segment lost 3 bases and the V segment lost 4 bases, leaving 2 bases of the junction unmatched. This CDR3 is built from 14 residues. The DNA of the CDR3 is TGTGCCAGCAGCCGGACAGGGGGTAAAGAGACCCAGTACTTC. Protein: CASSRTGGKETQYF.